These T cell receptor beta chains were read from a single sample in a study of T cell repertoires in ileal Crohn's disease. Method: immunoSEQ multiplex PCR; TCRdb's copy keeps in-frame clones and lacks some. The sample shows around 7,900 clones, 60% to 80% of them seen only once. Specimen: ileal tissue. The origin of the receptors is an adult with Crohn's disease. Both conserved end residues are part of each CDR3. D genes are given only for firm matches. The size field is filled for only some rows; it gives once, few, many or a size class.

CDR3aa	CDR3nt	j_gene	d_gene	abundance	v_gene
CASSSNSNEQFF	TGTGCCAGCAGCTCTAACAGCAATGAGCAGTTCTTC	TRBJ2-1	NA	NA	TRBV7-2
CASRDRPSSYEQYF	TGTGCCAGCAGGGACAGGCCCAGCTCCTACGAGCAGTACTTC	TRBJ2-7	TRBD1	NA	TRBV6-5
CASSQVRASGGANTGELFF	TGTGCCAGCAGCCAAGTGAGGGCTAGCGGGGGGGCGAACACCGGGGAGCTGTTTTTT	TRBJ2-2	TRBD2	NA	TRBV4-2
CATGTAGAGANVLTF	TGTGCCACTGGAACGGCTGGGGCAGGGGCCAACGTCCTGACTTTC	TRBJ2-6	NA	NA	TRBV19
CASRTSGGTDTQYF	TGTGCCAGCAGAACTAGCGGGGGCACAGATACGCAGTATTTT	TRBJ2-3	TRBD2	NA	TRBV6-1
CASSSNIQGYSPLHF	TGTGCCAGCAGCTCCAACATTCAGGGTTATTCACCCCTCCACTTT	TRBJ1-6	NA	NA	TRBV11-2
CAWATGELSGNTIYF	TGTGCCTGGGCAACAGGGGAACTCTCTGGAAACACCATATATTTT	TRBJ1-3	TRBD1	few	TRBV30
CASSLRVGDGYTF	TGTGCCAGCAGCTTGAGGGTCGGGGATGGCTACACCTTC	TRBJ1-2	NA	NA	TRBV7-9
CASSSRDRGRVVTDTQYF	TGTGCCAGCAGCTCCCGGGACAGGGGGCGGGTAGTCACAGATACGCAGTATTTT	TRBJ2-3	TRBD1	NA	TRBV11-2
CASSFTGTGSYEQYF	TGTGCCAGCAGTTTCACCGGGACAGGGTCCTACGAGCAGTACTTC	TRBJ2-7	TRBD1	NA	TRBV6-5
CASRLAGETQYF	TGTGCCAGCCGACTAGCGGGAGAGACCCAGTACTTC	TRBJ2-5	TRBD2	NA	TRBV19
CASSLSDYGYTF	TGTGCCAGCAGTTTATCAGACTATGGCTACACCTTC	TRBJ1-2	NA	once	TRBV28
CASRLSAGGAPEQFF	TGTGCCAGCAGGTTATCCGCCGGGGGGGCACCTGAGCAGTTCTTC	TRBJ2-1	TRBD2	NA	TRBV28
CASSLGSAGTDTQYF	TGTGCCAGCAGCTTGGGGTCAGCGGGCACAGATACGCAGTATTTT	TRBJ2-3	NA	NA	TRBV11-3
CSATRTGYF	TGCAGTGCGACCCGGACAGGGTACTTC	TRBJ1-2	TRBD1	NA	TRBV20-1
CASSLRWGRNQPQHF	TGTGCCAGCAGCTTAAGGTGGGGCCGGAATCAGCCCCAGCATTTT	TRBJ1-5	NA	NA	TRBV7-2
CASRPLAGAYNEQFF	TGTGCCAGCAGACCACTAGCGGGGGCCTACAATGAGCAGTTCTTC	TRBJ2-1	TRBD2	NA	TRBV6-5
CASRTLGTGVTEAFF	TGCGCCAGCAGAACCCTCGGGACAGGGGTGACTGAAGCTTTCTTT	TRBJ1-1	TRBD1	few	TRBV4-1
CASSLHRGPYEQYF	TGTGCCAGTAGTCTGCACAGGGGCCCCTACGAGCAGTACTTC	TRBJ2-7	TRBD1	NA	TRBV19
CASSLEGSNHYEQYF	TGTGCCAGCAGCTTAGAGGGGTCGAACCACTACGAGCAGTACTTC	TRBJ2-7	NA	NA	TRBV7-2
CASRVPGQGSGNEQFF	TGTGCCAGCAGGGTCCCGGGACAGGGATCAGGCAATGAGCAGTTCTTC	TRBJ2-1	TRBD1	NA	TRBV5-6
CASNSDRDYGYTF	TGTGCCAGCAACTCAGACAGGGACTATGGCTACACCTTC	TRBJ1-2	TRBD1	medium-sized	TRBV5-6
CASSLLLAGSYEQFF	TGTGCCAGCAGCTTGTTACTAGCGGGGTCGTATGAGCAGTTCTTC	TRBJ2-1	TRBD2	NA	TRBV5-5
CASSPPDRAYGVQPQHF	TGTGCCAGCTCACCCCCCGACAGGGCCTATGGGGTTCAGCCCCAGCATTTT	TRBJ1-5	TRBD1	NA	TRBV18
CASSLGRGKGEAFF	TGTGCCAGCAGCTTGGGGCGGGGTAAGGGTGAAGCTTTCTTT	TRBJ1-1	NA	NA	TRBV7-9
CASSPGQGGGNTIYF	TGTGCCAGCTCACCGGGACAGGGTGGCGGAAACACCATATATTTT	TRBJ1-3	TRBD1	once	TRBV18
CASHSSYNSPLHF	TGTGCCAGCCATAGCTCCTATAATTCACCCCTCCACTTT	TRBJ1-6	NA	once	TRBV2
CASSSTITPGQRLYEQYF	TGCGCCAGCAGCTCCACGATAACACCGGGACAAAGGCTTTACGAGCAGTACTTC	TRBJ2-7	NA	NA	TRBV5-1
CASSSGLDRPYNEQFF	TGCGCCAGCAGCTCGGGGTTGGACAGACCCTACAATGAGCAGTTCTTC	TRBJ2-1	NA	NA	TRBV5-1
CASPQRRRGYTGELFF	TGCGCCAGTCCCCAAAGGCGGCGGGGGTACACCGGGGAGCTGTTTTTT	TRBJ2-2	TRBD2	NA	TRBV5-1
CASSFPRENTEAFF	TGTGCCAGCAGCTTTCCCAGGGAGAACACTGAAGCTTTCTTT	TRBJ1-1	NA	NA	TRBV7-2
CASSVDWTSGNTIYF	TGTGCCAGCAGCGTAGATTGGACTTCGGGAAACACCATATATTTT	TRBJ1-3	NA	NA	TRBV9
CASGSSYNSPLHF	TGTGCCAGCGGGAGCTCCTATAATTCACCCCTCCACTTT	TRBJ1-6	NA	NA	TRBV2
CASSPRQGAGNTEAFF	TGTGCCAGCTCACCTCGACAGGGGGCGGGGAACACTGAAGCTTTCTTT	TRBJ1-1	TRBD1	NA	TRBV18
CASSQDRVASDTQYF	TGCGCCAGCAGCCAAGATCGAGTAGCATCAGATACGCAGTATTTT	TRBJ2-3	NA	NA	TRBV4-1